A single sample is the source of the 31 T cell receptor beta chains below, sequenced in a study of blood T cell repertoires in COVID-19. Sequenced by immunoSEQ multiplex PCR; TCRdb stores in-frame clones only, minus some. The table lists about 180,000 clones, 89% of them singletons. Input material: peripheral blood. The origin of the receptors is a man younger than 30 who had recovered from COVID-19.

The rearrangement joins TRBV11-2 to TRBJ2-7, with 13 bases that match TRBD2. V trimming: 5 bases; J trimming: 4 bases; junction bases outside the gene matches: 5. This CDR3 contains 15 residues. The V gene's germline CDR1 is SGHAT and CDR2 FQNNGV. Here the CDR3 reads CASSRTSGSTYEQYF. As DNA, the CDR3 is TGTGCCAGCAGCCGGACTAGCGGGAGTACTTACGAGCAGTACTTC.

The V gene is TRBV19, the J gene TRBJ2-5; TRBD1 might be the D (6 bases). Trimming took 4 bases from V and 4 from J, leaving 16 bases between them. CDR3 length: 15 amino acids. Germline V gives CDR1 LNHDA, CDR2 SQIVND (reference sequence). The CDR3 sequence is CASSTGQPDGETQYF. The CDR3 nucleotides read TGTGCCAGTAGTACCGGACAGCCGGACGGAGAGACCCAGTACTTC.

This chain uses TRBV3-1 (or the pseudogene TRBV3-2) with TRBJ1-2; 12 nucleotides line up with TRBD1. With 4 bases clipped from V and 7 bases from J, the junction kept 10 bases outside the gene matches. The CDR3 extends over 16 amino acids. The germline CDR1 and CDR2 sequences are LGHDT and YNNKEL (reference sequence). CDR3 DNA sequence: TGTGCCAGCAGCCTGTTACCGGGACAGGGGGCGGTTGGCTACACCTTC. The encoded protein is CASSLLPGQGAVGYTF.

J is TRBJ2-1 and V is TRBV29-1; TRBD1 might be the D (5 bases). The germline V gene encodes CDR1 SQVTM and CDR2 ANQGSEA. The CDR3 loop spans 16 amino acids. V lost 5 bases, J lost 0 bases, and 17 bases lay in between. The CDR3 DNA follows: TGCAGCGTTCCCAGGGTAGGGGTTAGCTCCTACAATGAGCAGTTCTTC. It is translated as CSVPRVGVSSYNEQFF.

The chain employs TRBV24-1 and TRBJ1-5; possibly TRBD1 for D (5 bases). The CDR3 loop spans 15 amino acids. The germline gives CDR1 KGHDR, CDR2 SFDVKD. V was clipped by 4 bases and J by 1 base, with 10 bases between them. In nucleotides, the CDR3 is TGTGCCACCAGTGAAGGGCAGGGAAGCAATCAGCCCCAGCATTTT. It encodes CATSEGQGSNQPQHF.

The chain employs TRBV27 and TRBJ2-1; D is uncertain. This CDR3 comprises 14 residues. Trimming pared 1 base from V and 2 bases from J, leaving 6 bases between. The germline CDR1 and CDR2 sequences are MNHEY and SMNVEV (reference sequence). In DNA form, the CDR3 reads TGTGCCAGCAGTTTATATGGCCCCTACAATGAGCAGTTCTTC. It encodes CASSLYGPYNEQFF.

The V call is TRBV2, the J call TRBJ2-7; the match to TRBD2 covers 9 bases. Looked up from germline, CDR1 is SNHLY and CDR2 is FYNNEI. This CDR3 comprises 12 residues. V lost 8 bases to trimming and J lost 3 bases; unmatched junction nucleotides: 2. In nucleotides, the CDR3 is TGTGCCAGCCGGACTAGCGACTACGAGCAGTACTTC. Encoded protein: CASRTSDYEQYF.

The J gene is TRBJ2-7, the V gene TRBV7-2; 8 bases map to TRBD2. The CDR3 totals 14 residues. The J segment lost 4 bases and the V segment lost 3 bases, leaving 5 bases of the junction unmatched. CDR1 is SGHTA and CDR2 is FQGNSA in the germline V gene. The CDR3 here is CASSFLSGSYEQYF. The CDR3 nucleotides are TGTGCCAGCAGCTTTTTAAGCGGGAGTTACGAGCAGTACTTC.

The CDR3 loop is CASSFGGSSYEQYF. CDR3 DNA sequence: TGTGCCAGCAGTTTTGGCGGGAGCTCCTACGAGCAGTACTTC. The V and J genes are TRBV27 and TRBJ2-7, with 7 bases fitting TRBD2. There are 14 residues in the CDR3. Germline V CDR1 and CDR2: MNHEY, SMNVEV (reference sequence). Trimming took 3 bases from V and 0 from J; bases not matched to a gene: 2.

The V and J genes are TRBV4-3 and TRBJ2-7, with D possibly TRBD2 on 7 matching bases. V gave up 1 base and J gave up 3 bases, with 16 bases separating them. The length of the CDR3 is 16 residues. The germline V gene encodes CDR1 LGHNA and CDR2 YSLEER. The CDR3 is CASSQAYGRGDYEQYF. The CDR3 nucleotides are TGCGCCAGCAGCCAAGCATATGGGAGGGGGGACTACGAGCAGTACTTC.

The rearrangement joins TRBV6-7 to TRBJ1-4; D is perhaps TRBD1 (6 bases). TRBV6-7 is filed as an ORF, its function uncertain. The V end was cut by 8 bases, the J end by 5 bases, with 9 bases between. CDR3 length equals 12 residues. This CDR3 is CASHRGNEKLFF. The CDR3 DNA follows: TGTGCCAGCCATAGGGGGAATGAAAAACTGTTTTTT.

V gene TRBV2 combines with J gene TRBJ1-4; D perhaps matches TRBD1 (5 bases). V was trimmed by 8 bases and J by 10 bases, leaving 8 bases between them. Germline assignment: CDR1 SNHLY and CDR2 FYNNEI. The CDR3 runs to 10 residues. Here the CDR3 DNA reads TGTGCCAGCGGGGGAGGAAAACTGTTTTTT. Protein sequence: CASGGGKLFF.

The chain employs TRBV5-1 and TRBJ1-4; no firm D call. Trimming left V 0 bases short and J 1 base short, with 10 bases between. This CDR3 region has 16 residues. The germline V gene has CDR1 SGHRS and CDR2 YFSETQ. Written as DNA, the CDR3 is TGCGCCAGCAGCTTGGAAACCCAGGAAACTAATGAAAAACTGTTTTTT. Amino acid sequence: CASSLETQETNEKLFF.

This chain uses TRBV27 with TRBJ1-5, with D unclear. This CDR3 comprises 15 residues. The germline gives CDR1 MNHEY, CDR2 SMNVEV (reference sequence). The germline V and J ends were trimmed by 0 bases and 4 bases, with 10 bases remaining between them. The CDR3 region has the DNA TGTGCCAGCAGTTTATCGACGACTGATAATCAGCCCCAGCATTTT. Amino acids: CASSLSTTDNQPQHF.

The V and J genes are TRBV9 and TRBJ2-7; TRBD1 agrees at 7 bases. There are 15 residues in the CDR3. Per germline, CDR1 SGDLS and CDR2 YYNGEE. V gave up 2 bases and J gave up 0 bases; unmatched junction bases: 5. CDR3 DNA sequence: TGTGCCAGCAGCGTCACAGGGGCAAGCTCCTACGAGCAGTACTTC. This codes for CASSVTGASSYEQYF.

V gene TRBV7-9 combines with J gene TRBJ1-3; no definite D call. Germline CDR1 is SEHNR and CDR2 is FQNEAQ (reference sequence). The CDR3 runs to 14 residues. V was pared by 8 bases and J by 4 bases, with 15 bases between. The CDR3 region has the DNA TGTGCCAGCGAATCTGGACTCTCAGGAAACACCATATATTTT. Encoded protein: CASESGLSGNTIYF. The entire variable domain, with the rest obtained from reference TRBV7-9 and TRBJ1-3, is as follows: DTGVSQNPRHKITKRGQNVTFRCDPISEHNRLYWYRQTLGQGPEFLTYFQNEAQLEKSRLLSDRFSAERPKGSFSTLEIQRTEQGDSAMYLCASESGLSGNTIYFGEGSWLTVV.

The chain joins TRBV6-5 to TRBJ2-5; maybe TRBD1 (6 bases). CDR1 is MNHEY and CDR2 is SVGAGI in the germline V gene. Between the trimmed V and J ends, which lost 4 bases and 5 bases, there was a span of 11 bases. This CDR3 spans 13 amino acids. Written as DNA, the CDR3 is TGTGCCAGCAGTTCTCAGGGGATGGAGACCCAGTACTTC. Translating it yields CASSSQGMETQYF.

V usage is TRBV19 and J usage is TRBJ1-5, with 7 nucleotides matching TRBD1. V was pared by 9 bases and J by 7 bases, with 15 bases of the junction left unmatched. The CDR3 has 15 amino acids. The germline gives CDR1 LNHDA, CDR2 SQIVND (reference sequence). Here the CDR3 DNA reads TGTGCCAGCCTACCCTCAACCAGGGGGAACCAGCCCCAGCATTTT. It yields the protein CASLPSTRGNQPQHF. Full variable domain (rest looked up from reference TRBV19 and TRBJ1-5): DGGITQSPKYLFRKEGQNVTLSCEQNLNHDAMYWYRQDPGQGLRLIYYSQIVNDFQKGDIAEGYSVSREKKESFPLTVTSAQKNPTAFYLCASLPSTRGNQPQHFGDGTRLSIL.

The chain is built from TRBV6-2 or TRBV6-3 and TRBJ2-1; the D gene is possibly TRBD2 (6 bases). This CDR3 has 14 amino acids. In germline, CDR1 is MNHEY, CDR2 SVGEGT. V was shortened by 5 bases and J by 4 bases, with 12 bases between the two germline ends. CDR3 nucleotides: TGTGCCAGCAGTCGACTAGTGGGATACAATGAGCAGTTCTTC. This gives the protein CASSRLVGYNEQFF.

Only one count was recorded for this clone. The J gene is TRBJ2-7, the V gene TRBV7-8; 9 nucleotides align to TRBD2. V dropped 1 base and J dropped 3; count of bases not matched to a gene: 4. There are 15 residues in the CDR3. Germline lookup yields CDR1 SGHVS and CDR2 FQNEAQ. In DNA, the CDR3 is TGTGCCAGCAGCTTAGTGGGACTAGCTATCTACGAGCAGTACTTC. This codes for CASSLVGLAIYEQYF.

The genes are TRBV6-6 and TRBJ1-6; D is undetermined. Deletions cut 7 bases from V and 0 bases from J, with 19 bases between. Per the germline V gene, CDR1 is MNHNY and CDR2 is SVGAGI (reference sequence). The CDR3 runs to 18 residues. CDR3 nucleotide sequence: TGTGCCAGCAATCGGGAGATTAATCCCAGCTCCTATAATTCACCCCTCCACTTT. Translated: CASNREINPSSYNSPLHF.

This chain links TRBV2 with TRBJ2-7, with D maybe TRBD1 (5 bases). The V and J ends lost 8 bases and 0 bases respectively, with 11 bases between them. This CDR3 has 13 residues. Germline CDR1 and CDR2: SNHLY and FYNNEI. The CDR3 reads CASDIGDSYEQYF. CDR3 sequence (DNA): TGTGCCAGCGATATAGGGGACTCCTACGAGCAGTACTTC.

This clone was seen a handful of times. The CDR3 DNA sequence: TGTGCCAGCAGTTTACAGTATGAAGCTTTCTTT. Its translation: CASSLQYEAFF. The genes are TRBV12-3 or TRBV12-4 and TRBJ1-1; D not certain. Trimming took off 2 bases at V and 7 bases at J, with 5 bases between the two ends. The CDR3 runs 11 residues.

The V call is TRBV5-5, the J call TRBJ2-1, with a possible D match to TRBD1 (7 bases). The V and J ends lost 2 bases and 4 bases respectively, with 13 bases between them. CDR1 and CDR2 from the germline V gene are SGHKS and YYEKEE (reference sequence). This CDR3 contains 15 residues. CDR3 protein: CASSFGGGGYNEQFF. In nucleotides, the CDR3 is TGTGCCAGCAGCTTCGGAGGGGGCGGGTACAATGAGCAGTTCTTC.

This clone was seen just once. The rearrangement joins TRBV9 to TRBJ2-7; D may be TRBD2 (5 bases). CDR1 and CDR2 from the germline V gene are SGDLS and YYNGEE. This CDR3 spans 15 amino acids. V dropped 0 bases and J dropped 6 bases, with 16 bases sitting between them. CDR3 in amino acids: CASSVGGSDGFEQYF. DNA for the CDR3: TGTGCCAGCAGCGTAGGTGGGAGCGACGGGTTCGAGCAGTACTTC.

V is TRBV28 and J is TRBJ2-5; a weak D match, TRBD2 (6 bases). CDR3 length: 13 amino acids. Germline V gene data show CDR1 as MDHEN and CDR2 as SYDVKM. Between the trimmed V and J ends, which lost 9 bases and 3 bases, there was a span of 14 bases. The CDR3, as DNA: TGTGCCAGTAGGGTCGGGACTGAAGAGACCCAGTACTTC. Its protein is CASRVGTEETQYF.

V usage is TRBV28 and J usage is TRBJ1-1; D is ambiguous. This CDR3 comprises 15 residues. From germline, CDR1 is MDHEN and CDR2 SYDVKM. V was trimmed by 5 bases and J by 0 bases, leaving 13 bases between them. This chain's CDR3 is CASSITGVMNTEAFF. In DNA, the CDR3 is TGTGCCAGCAGTATTACGGGAGTGATGAACACTGAAGCTTTCTTT.

This chain joins TRBV27 and TRBJ2-1; unclear D gene. The V end lost 3 bases, the J end lost 5 bases, and 8 bases lay between the germline ends. Germline CDR1 MNHEY, CDR2 SMNVEV (reference sequence). The CDR3 length is 13 residues. The chain's CDR3 is CASSLVRNNEQFF. DNA of the CDR3: TGTGCCAGCAGTTTGGTCAGGAACAATGAGCAGTTCTTC.

The chain links TRBV5-5 to TRBJ1-2; possible D gene TRBD1, 5 bases. This CDR3 has 13 residues. V shed 1 base and J shed 4 bases, with 8 bases lying between them. Germline V lookup: CDR1 SGHKS, CDR2 YYEKEE (reference sequence). CDR3 sequence: CASSLSGFYGYTF. The DNA of the CDR3 is TGTGCCAGCAGCTTGTCAGGGTTCTATGGCTACACCTTC.

V gene TRBV5-1 combines with J gene TRBJ2-4, with 9 bases lining up with TRBD1. Germline V lookup: CDR1 SGHRS, CDR2 YFSETQ. The CDR3 contains 18 residues. Trimming removed 4 bases from V and 0 bases from J; junction bases left unmatched: 11. The CDR3 protein is CASSPLDRGRIAKNIQYF. CDR3 coding DNA: TGCGCCAGCAGCCCACTCGACAGGGGGAGAATAGCCAAAAACATTCAGTACTTC.

The chain is built from TRBV9 and TRBJ1-1, with a possible D match to TRBD1 (6 bases). The CDR3 loop spans 16 amino acids. The germline V gene has CDR1 SGDLS and CDR2 YYNGEE. The V and J ends lost 4 bases and 5 bases respectively, with 21 bases between them. Here the CDR3 DNA reads TGTGCCAGCAGCCCCCCGACAGGCCTGATGGGGACTGAAGCTTTCTTT. It codes for CASSPPTGLMGTEAFF.